Listed here are 7 T cell receptor beta chains from one sample, sequenced in a study of blood T cell repertoires in COVID-19. The data were produced by immunoSEQ multiplex PCR, yet TCRdb's version contains in-frame clones alone and is incomplete. The data hold 110,000 to 150,000 clones, with around 86% observed a single time. The sample was PBMCs or T cells enriched from blood (not recorded which). The receptors derive from a man between 45 and 60 years old who had recovered from COVID-19.

The chain is built from TRBV7-9 and TRBJ1-2; D may be TRBD1 (6 bases). The V gene lost 2 bases and the J gene lost 4 bases, with 14 bases spanning the gap. CDR1 and CDR2 (germline): SEHNR, FQNEAQ (reference sequence). CDR3 size: 15 residues. CDR3: CASSLQGLTFYGYTF. CDR3 coding DNA: TGTGCCAGCAGCTTACAGGGGCTCACTTTCTATGGCTACACCTTC.

CDR3: CASSSQGGGNTEAFF. For the CDR3, the DNA is TGTGCCAGCAGCTCCCAGGGAGGGGGGAACACTGAAGCTTTCTTT. The chain is built from TRBV7-2 and TRBJ1-1, with D tentatively TRBD1 (6 bases). Per the germline V gene, CDR1 is SGHTA and CDR2 is FQGNSA. The CDR3 is 15 residues long. V was trimmed by 4 bases and J by 1 base, leaving 13 bases between them. Looking up the rest from reference TRBV7-2 and TRBJ1-1 gives the full variable domain: GAGVSQSPSNKVTEKGKDVELRCDPISGHTALYWYRQSLGQGLEFLIYFQGNSAPDKSGLPSDRFSAERTGGSVSTLTIQRTQQEDSAVYLCASSSQGGGNTEAFFGQGTRLTVV.

This chain uses TRBV18 with TRBJ1-4; D is unresolved. V dropped 5 bases and J dropped 8 bases, with 15 bases sitting between them. The CDR3 is 14 amino acids. Per the germline V gene, CDR1 is KGHSH and CDR2 is LQKENI. CDR3 in DNA: TGTGCCAGCTCAAGGGTGGTCACGGGGGAAAAACTGTTTTTT. It specifies CASSRVVTGEKLFF.

This clone was counted between two and nine times. Other DNA sequences in the sample encode the same CDR3. The rearrangement links TRBV19 to TRBJ2-2, with a tentative D call TRBD1 (6 bases). Germline CDR1 is LNHDA and CDR2 is SQIVND (reference sequence). The CDR3 extends over 14 amino acids. V was trimmed by 4 bases and J by 3 bases, leaving 9 bases between them. CDR3 region: CASSTRTDTGELFF. As DNA, the CDR3 is TGTGCCAGTAGTACCCGGACAGACACCGGGGAGCTGTTTTTT. Full variable domain (missing parts from reference TRBV19 and TRBJ2-2): DGGITQSPKYLFRKEGQNVTLSCEQNLNHDAMYWYRQDPGQGLRLIYYSQIVNDFQKGDIAEGYSVSREKKESFPLTVTSAQKNPTAFYLCASSTRTDTGELFFGEGSRLTVL.

The V call is TRBV12-3 or TRBV12-4, the J call TRBJ1-6, with D tentatively TRBD1 (6 bases). The CDR3 runs 13 residues. Trimming left V 5 bases short and J 8 bases short, with 10 bases between. Here the CDR3 reads CASSLNRDSPLHF. The CDR3 DNA follows: TGTGCCAGCAGTCTGAACAGGGATTCACCCCTCCACTTT.

The V call is TRBV27, the J call TRBJ2-5, with TRBD2 matching over 9 bases. Germline assignment: CDR1 MNHEY and CDR2 SMNVEV (reference sequence). The V segment lost 1 base and the J segment 5 bases; nucleotides outside the gene matches: 11. CDR3 length: 17 residues. CDR3 coding DNA: TGTGCCAGCAGTTTATACTTAGCGGGAGTAAAGCCGGAGACCCAGTACTTC. Its translation is CASSLYLAGVKPETQYF.

CDR3 sequence reads: CSVEGQGPPGNTEAFF. CDR3 sequence (DNA): TGCAGCGTTGAGGGGCAGGGGCCGCCCGGGAACACTGAAGCTTTCTTT. V gene TRBV29-1 combines with J gene TRBJ1-1, with D maybe TRBD1 (6 bases). Germline CDR1 and CDR2: SQVTM and ANQGSEA. The CDR3 contains 16 residues. V was clipped by 3 bases and J by 1 base, with 18 bases between them.